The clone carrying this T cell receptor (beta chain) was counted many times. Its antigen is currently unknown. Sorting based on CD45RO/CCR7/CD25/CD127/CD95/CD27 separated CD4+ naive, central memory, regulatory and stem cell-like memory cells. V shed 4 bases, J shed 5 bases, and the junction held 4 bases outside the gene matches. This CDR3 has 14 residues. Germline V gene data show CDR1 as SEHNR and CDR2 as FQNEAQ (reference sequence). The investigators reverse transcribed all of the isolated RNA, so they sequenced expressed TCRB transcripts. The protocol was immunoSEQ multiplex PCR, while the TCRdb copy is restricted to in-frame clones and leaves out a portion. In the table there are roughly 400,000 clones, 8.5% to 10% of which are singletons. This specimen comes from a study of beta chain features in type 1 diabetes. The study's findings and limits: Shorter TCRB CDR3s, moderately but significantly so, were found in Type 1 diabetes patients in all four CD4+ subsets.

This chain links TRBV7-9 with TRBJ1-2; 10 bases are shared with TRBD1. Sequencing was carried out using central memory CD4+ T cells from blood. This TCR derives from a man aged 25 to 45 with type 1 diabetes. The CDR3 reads CASSSGDRGYGYTF. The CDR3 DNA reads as TGTGCCAGCAGCTCCGGGGACAGGGGATATGGCTACACCTTC.